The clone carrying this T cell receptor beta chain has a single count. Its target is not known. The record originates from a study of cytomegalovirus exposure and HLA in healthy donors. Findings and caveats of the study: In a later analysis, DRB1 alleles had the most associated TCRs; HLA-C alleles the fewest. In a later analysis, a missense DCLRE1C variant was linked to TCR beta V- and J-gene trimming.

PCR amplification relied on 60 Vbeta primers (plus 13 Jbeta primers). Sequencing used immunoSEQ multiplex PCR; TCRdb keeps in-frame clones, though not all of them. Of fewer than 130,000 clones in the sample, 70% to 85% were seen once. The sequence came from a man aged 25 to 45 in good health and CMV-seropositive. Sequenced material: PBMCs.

The CDR3 nucleotides read TGTGCCAGCAGACTAGAGGGACTAGCGGGGGGGCTGTCGGCCCACAATGAGCAGTTCTTC. It is translated as CASRLEGLAGGLSAHNEQFF. The V and J genes are TRBV7-3 and TRBJ2-1; 16 nucleotides line up with TRBD2. The trim removed 6 bases at V and 5 bases at J, leaving 16 bases unmatched. Germline V lookup: CDR1 SGHTA, CDR2 FQGTGA. The CDR3 contains 20 residues.